This is a list of T cell receptor beta chains from one sample in a study of Graves' ophthalmopathy and Graves' hyperthyroidism. TCRdb re-called the multiplex PCR reads with MiXCR, one entry per CDR3 protein. The repertoire holds about 220,000 distinct CDR3 sequences, with under 25% as singletons. The sequencing sample was made of peripheral blood. The source is a woman between 50 and 59 years old with Graves' ophthalmopathy. Each CDR3 is given with its conserved first and last residue. A D gene is named only where the DNA matches it firmly. Rows give clone size only sometimes, using once, few, many, or a class for an expanded clone.

D,V,size,J,DNA,CDR3
-,TRBV4-2,-,TRBJ2-5,TGTGCCAGCAGCCGTAGGGGGGGCTCAGAGACCCAGTACTTC,CASSRRGGSETQYF
-,TRBV7-9,many,TRBJ2-5,TGTGCCAGCAGCTTAGCACCGGGACGGGGGAAAGAGACCCAGTACTTC,CASSLAPGRGKETQYF
-,TRBV19,many,TRBJ2-5,TGTGCCAGTAGTCCTGAGGCGGGGGAGACCCAGTACTTC,CASSPEAGETQYF
TRBD1,TRBV30,many,TRBJ1-2,TGTGCCTGGGAGGGGACAGGGCTCTATGGCTACACCTTC,CAWEGTGLYGYTF
-,TRBV2,many,TRBJ1-2,TGTGCCAGCAGTGACAGGGCAGGTTGGAGAGGCTACACCTTC,CASSDRAGWRGYTF
-,TRBV6-1,many,TRBJ1-5,TGTGCCAGCAGTACCCCCCTGAGAGGGGGCAATCAGCCCCAGCATTTT,CASSTPLRGGNQPQHF
-,TRBV6-5,-,TRBJ2-2,TGTGCCAGCAGTTACACGACAGATAACACCGGGGAGCTGTTTTTT,CASSYTTDNTGELFF
TRBD1,TRBV12-3/TRBV12-4,many,TRBJ2-7,TGTGCCAGCAGTGACCTCCAGGGGGCTCCCTACGAGCAGTACTTC,CASSDLQGAPYEQYF
-,TRBV30,many,TRBJ1-3,TGTGCCTGGAGTACCCCTACTACGAGCTCTGGAAACACCATATATTTT,CAWSTPTTSSGNTIYF
-,TRBV12-3/TRBV12-4,many,TRBJ2-7,TGTGCCAGCATCGGAGGGGTGGGCGAGCAGTACTTC,CASIGGVGEQYF